These 5 T cell receptor beta chains originate from one sample sequenced in a study of cytomegalovirus exposure and HLA in healthy donors. Use of 60 Vbeta and 13 Jbeta primers characterized the PCR. The method was immunoSEQ multiplex PCR; TCRdb's version includes in-frame clones alone and lacks a portion of them. Among about 130,000 clones, around 77% were seen once, and the ten largest hold 1.2%. The specimen sequenced was PBMCs. Source of these receptors: a man aged 50 to 60 in good health and CMV-seronegative.

The count of this clone is one. The chain has TRBV9 and TRBJ2-3; 8 nucleotides match TRBD1. This CDR3 spans 16 amino acids. Unmatched junction bases numbered 8, after V lost 4 bases and J lost 1 base. CDR1 is SGDLS and CDR2 is YYNGEE in the germline V gene. The CDR3 DNA is TGTGCCAGCAGCCCTAGGGGGACAGGAGGCACAGATACGCAGTATTTT. Its translation: CASSPRGTGGTDTQYF.

The chain joins TRBV27 to TRBJ1-1; 7 bases line up with TRBD1. CDR3 length equals 15 residues. CDR1 is MNHEY, CDR2 SMNVEV, per germline (reference sequence). V shed 5 bases, J shed 4 bases, and the junction held 10 bases outside the gene matches. This CDR3 reads CASSAGLQGGTEAFF. The CDR3 DNA reads as TGTGCCAGCAGTGCGGGGCTCCAGGGGGGCACTGAAGCTTTCTTT.

J is TRBJ2-7 and V is TRBV10-1; D perhaps matches TRBD2 (6 bases). V gave up 4 bases and J gave up 6 bases, with 13 bases separating them. The CDR3 consists of 13 residues. CDR1 and CDR2 from the germline V gene are WNHNN and SYGVQD (reference sequence). The DNA of the CDR3 is TGCGCCAGCAGTGCGGGACTTCTATCCGAGCAGTACTTC. Translation: CASSAGLLSEQYF.

This chain links TRBV29-1 with TRBJ2-1; TRBD2 aligns across 8 bases. Germline CDR1 and CDR2: SQVTM and ANQGSEA. The CDR3 extends over 14 amino acids. V gave up 1 base and J gave up 8 bases; unmatched junction bases: 7. The CDR3 spells CSVEVSSGWYEQFF. The CDR3 DNA is TGCAGCGTTGAAGTGTCTAGCGGGTGGTATGAGCAGTTCTTC.

In its sample, this clone was seen a few times. The junction departs from germline at one end; a sequencing error may be responsible. The chain has TRBV5-1 and TRBJ2-5; the D gene is possibly TRBD2 (7 bases). The germline CDR1 and CDR2 sequences are SGHRS and YFSETQ. The CDR3 length is 15 residues. CDR3 nucleotide sequence: TGCGCCAGCAACTTGGGAGGGGGGGGGCAAGAGACCCAGTACTTC. This sequence encodes CASNLGGGGQETQYF.